This T cell receptor beta chain appears in the sequencing data of a study of T cells in localized non-small cell lung cancer. Unmatched junction bases numbered 3, after V lost 5 bases and J lost 5 bases. The CDR3 contains 15 residues. CDR1 and CDR2 from the germline V gene are SGHAT and FQNNGV. The table came from immunoSEQ multiplex PCR; TCRdb's copy has only in-frame clones and leaves some out. Among over 30,000 clones listed, about 90% were seen once. The chain employs TRBV11-2 and TRBJ2-1, with 13 bases lining up with TRBD2. Here the sequenced sample was peripheral blood, taken before any cancer treatment. The receptor was derived from a woman aged 40-69 years with stage I lung adenocarcinoma. The CDR3 reads CASSPGLAGNNEQFF. CDR3 nucleotides: TGTGCCAGCAGCCCGGGACTAGCGGGGAACAATGAGCAGTTCTTC. Looking up the rest from reference TRBV11-2 and TRBJ2-1 gives the full variable domain: EAGVAQSPRYKIIEKRQSVAFWCNPISGHATLYWYQQILGQGPKLLIQFQNNGVVDDSQLPKDRFSAERLKGVDSTLKIQPAKLEDSAVYLCASSPGLAGNNEQFFGPGTRLTVL.